The entry below gives a single TCR beta chain sequence along with its context. V trimming: 4 bases; J trimming: 6 bases; junction bases outside the gene matches: 4. Germline CDR1 is MDHEN and CDR2 is SYDVKM. CDR3 length: 13 amino acids. As for time point: baseline pretreatment blood. The treatment denotes: 15 Gy SBRT to primary tumor, nephrectomy 4 weeks later. Produced via immunoSEQ multiplex PCR; TCRdb's table is partial and in-frame only. The profile shows about 140,000 clones, roughly 83% of them singletons. The data originate from a study of radiation and T cells in renal cell carcinoma. The sequenced sample was blood, obtained from a patient whose treatment included radiotherapy and nephrectomy. The source of this sequence is a woman aged 50 to 65 with renal cell carcinoma. The rearrangement uses TRBV28 and TRBJ1-2, with 8 bases fitting TRBD1. CDR3 sequence: CASSSGQGHGYTF. In DNA, the CDR3 is TGTGCCAGCAGTTCCGGACAGGGACATGGCTACACCTTC.